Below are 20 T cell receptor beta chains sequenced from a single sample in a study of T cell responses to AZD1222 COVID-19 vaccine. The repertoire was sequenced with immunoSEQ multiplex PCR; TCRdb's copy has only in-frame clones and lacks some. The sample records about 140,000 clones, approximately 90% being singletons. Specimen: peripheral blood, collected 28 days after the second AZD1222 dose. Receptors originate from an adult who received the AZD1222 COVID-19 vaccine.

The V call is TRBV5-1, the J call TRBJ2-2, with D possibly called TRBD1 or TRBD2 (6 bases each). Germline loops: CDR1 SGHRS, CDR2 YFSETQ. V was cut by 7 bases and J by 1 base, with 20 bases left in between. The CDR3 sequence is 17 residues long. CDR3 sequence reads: CASYREASVLNTGELFF. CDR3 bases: TGCGCCAGCTACAGGGAGGCCTCGGTCTTGAACACCGGGGAGCTGTTTTTT.

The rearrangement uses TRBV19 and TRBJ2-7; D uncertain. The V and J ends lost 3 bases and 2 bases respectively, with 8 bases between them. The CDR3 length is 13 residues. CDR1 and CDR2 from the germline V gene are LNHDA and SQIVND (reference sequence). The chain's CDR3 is CASSISITYEQYF. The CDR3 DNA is TGTGCCAGTAGTATCTCTATAACCTACGAGCAGTACTTC.

The CDR3 region is CASRAGSGYTF. The CDR3 DNA follows: TGTGCCAGCAGGGCGGGATCTGGCTACACCTTC. The rearrangement joins TRBV27 to TRBJ1-2; D is unclear. Trimming stripped 6 bases from V and 7 bases from J, with 9 bases between. This CDR3 region has 11 residues. The germline CDR1 and CDR2 sequences are MNHEY and SMNVEV (reference sequence).

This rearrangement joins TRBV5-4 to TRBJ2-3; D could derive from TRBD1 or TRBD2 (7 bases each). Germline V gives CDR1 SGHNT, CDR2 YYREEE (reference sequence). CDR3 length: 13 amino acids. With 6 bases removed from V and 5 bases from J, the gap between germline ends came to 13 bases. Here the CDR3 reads CASMGGGEDTQYF. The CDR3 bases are TGTGCCAGCATGGGAGGGGGCGAAGATACGCAGTATTTT.

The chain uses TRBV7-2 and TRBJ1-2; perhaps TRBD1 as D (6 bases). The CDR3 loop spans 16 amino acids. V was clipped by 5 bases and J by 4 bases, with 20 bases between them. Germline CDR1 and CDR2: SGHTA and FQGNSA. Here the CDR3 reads CASSQGGGLSFYGYTF. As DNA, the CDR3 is TGTGCCAGCAGCCAAGGGGGGGGACTGAGCTTCTATGGCTACACCTTC.

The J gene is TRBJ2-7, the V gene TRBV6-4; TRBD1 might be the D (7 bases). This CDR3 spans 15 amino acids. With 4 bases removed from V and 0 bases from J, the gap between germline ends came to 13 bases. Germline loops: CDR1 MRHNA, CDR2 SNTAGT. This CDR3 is CASSVQGGPSYEQYF. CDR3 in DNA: TGTGCCAGCAGTGTCCAGGGGGGCCCCTCCTACGAGCAGTACTTC.

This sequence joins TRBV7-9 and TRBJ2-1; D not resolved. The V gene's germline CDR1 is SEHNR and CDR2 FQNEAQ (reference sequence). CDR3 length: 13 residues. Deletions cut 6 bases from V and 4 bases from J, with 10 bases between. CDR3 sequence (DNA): TGTGCCAGCAGTGGGTGGCGGTACAATGAGCAGTTCTTC. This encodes CASSGWRYNEQFF. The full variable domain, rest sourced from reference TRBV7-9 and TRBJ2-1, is DTGVSQNPRHKITKRGQNVTFRCDPISEHNRLYWYRQTLGQGPEFLTYFQNEAQLEKSRLLSDRFSAERPKGSFSTLEIQRTEQGDSAMYLCASSGWRYNEQFFGPGTRLTVL.

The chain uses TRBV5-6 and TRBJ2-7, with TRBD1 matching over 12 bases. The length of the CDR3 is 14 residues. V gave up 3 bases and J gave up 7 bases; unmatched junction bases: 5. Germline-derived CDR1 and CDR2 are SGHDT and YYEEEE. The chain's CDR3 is CASSYGTGGYEQYF. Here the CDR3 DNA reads TGTGCCAGCAGCTACGGGACAGGGGGCTATGAGCAGTACTTC.

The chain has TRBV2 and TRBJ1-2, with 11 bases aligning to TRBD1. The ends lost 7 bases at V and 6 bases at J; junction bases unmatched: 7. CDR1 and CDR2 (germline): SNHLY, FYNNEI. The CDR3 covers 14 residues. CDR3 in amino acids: CASNPSGQGDGYTF. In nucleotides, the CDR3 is TGTGCCAGCAACCCTTCGGGACAGGGGGATGGCTACACCTTC. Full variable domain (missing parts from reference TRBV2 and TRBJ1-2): EPEVTQTPSHQVTQMGQEVILRCVPISNHLYFYWYRQILGQKVEFLVSFYNNEISEKSEIFDDQFSVERPDGSNFTLKIRSTKLEDSAMYFCASNPSGQGDGYTFGSGTRLTVV.

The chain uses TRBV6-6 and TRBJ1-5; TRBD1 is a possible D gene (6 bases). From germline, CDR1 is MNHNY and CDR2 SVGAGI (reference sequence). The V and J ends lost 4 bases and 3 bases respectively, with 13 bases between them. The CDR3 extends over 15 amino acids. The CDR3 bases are TGTGCCAGCAGTTGGGGCGGGGGCTCCAATCAGCCCCAGCATTTT. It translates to CASSWGGGSNQPQHF.

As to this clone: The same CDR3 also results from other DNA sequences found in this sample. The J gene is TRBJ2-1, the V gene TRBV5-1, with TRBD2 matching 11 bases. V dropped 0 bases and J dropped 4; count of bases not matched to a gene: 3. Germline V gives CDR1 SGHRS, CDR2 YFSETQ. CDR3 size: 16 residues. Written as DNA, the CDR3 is TGCGCCAGCAGCTTGGGGGGACTAGCGGTTTACAATGAGCAGTTCTTC. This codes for CASSLGGLAVYNEQFF.

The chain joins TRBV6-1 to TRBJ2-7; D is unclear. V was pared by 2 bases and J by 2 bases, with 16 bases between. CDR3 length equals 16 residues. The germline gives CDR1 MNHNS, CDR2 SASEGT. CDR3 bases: TGTGCCAGCAGTGAAAGCTTTAGGCAGGAAACCTACGAGCAGTACTTC. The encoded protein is CASSESFRQETYEQYF.

DNA for the CDR3: TGTGCCAGCAGTTGGTGGGGGGGCGTACGTATATCTGGCGGGGGGAACACCGGGGAGCTGTTTTTT. Protein sequence: CASSWWGGVRISGGGNTGELFF. The chain uses TRBV27 and TRBJ2-2; D possibly corresponds to TRBD2 (7 bases). The CDR3 is 22 amino acids. Per the germline V gene, CDR1 is MNHEY and CDR2 is SMNVEV (reference sequence). Trimming removed 4 bases at V and 1 base at J, with 31 bases between.

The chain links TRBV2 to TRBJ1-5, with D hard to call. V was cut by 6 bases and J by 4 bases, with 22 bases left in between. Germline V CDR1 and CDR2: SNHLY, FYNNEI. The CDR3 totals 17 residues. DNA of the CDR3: TGTGCCAGCAGCTTTTCACTTGGTGAAAGGATTAATCAGCCCCAGCATTTT. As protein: CASSFSLGERINQPQHF.

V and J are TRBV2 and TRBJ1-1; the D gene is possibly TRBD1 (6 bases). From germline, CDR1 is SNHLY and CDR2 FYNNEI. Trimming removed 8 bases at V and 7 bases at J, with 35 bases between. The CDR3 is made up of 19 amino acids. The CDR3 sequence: CASCPRNSGGAVLGHEAFF. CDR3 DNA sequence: TGTGCCAGCTGCCCTAGGAATAGTGGGGGCGCGGTGTTGGGACATGAAGCTTTCTTT.

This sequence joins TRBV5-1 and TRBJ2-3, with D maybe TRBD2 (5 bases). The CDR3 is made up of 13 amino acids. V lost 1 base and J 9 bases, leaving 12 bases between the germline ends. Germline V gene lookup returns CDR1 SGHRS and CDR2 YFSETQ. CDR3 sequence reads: CASSLMPEETQYF. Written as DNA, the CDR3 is TGCGCCAGCAGCTTGATGCCGGAGGAGACGCAGTATTTT.

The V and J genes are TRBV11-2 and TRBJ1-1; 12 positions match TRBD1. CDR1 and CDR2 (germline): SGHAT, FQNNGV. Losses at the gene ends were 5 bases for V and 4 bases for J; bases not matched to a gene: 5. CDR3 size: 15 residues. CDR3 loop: CASSLTGQGATEAFF. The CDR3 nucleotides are TGTGCCAGCAGCCTTACGGGACAGGGGGCCACTGAAGCTTTCTTT.

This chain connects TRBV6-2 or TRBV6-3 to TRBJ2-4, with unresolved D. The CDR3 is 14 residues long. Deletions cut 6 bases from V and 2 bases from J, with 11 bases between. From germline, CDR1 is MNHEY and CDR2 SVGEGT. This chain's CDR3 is CASSDASPKNIQYF. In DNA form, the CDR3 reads TGTGCCAGCAGCGACGCGTCGCCCAAAAACATTCAGTACTTC.

CDR3 loop: CASSPKRGGETQYF. In nucleotides, the CDR3 is TGTGCCAGCTCACCCAAGAGAGGCGGAGAGACCCAGTACTTC. The rearrangement links TRBV18 to TRBJ2-5; the D is unclear. The CDR3 contains 14 residues. Germline CDR1 is KGHSH and CDR2 is LQKENI. V was cut by 3 bases and J by 4 bases, with 12 bases left in between.

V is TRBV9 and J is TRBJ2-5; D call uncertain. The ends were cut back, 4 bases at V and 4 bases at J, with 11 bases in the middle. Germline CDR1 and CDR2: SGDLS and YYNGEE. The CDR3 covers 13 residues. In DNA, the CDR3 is TGTGCCAGCAGCACCACTGCTACAGAGACCCAGTACTTC. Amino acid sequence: CASSTTATETQYF.